This T cell receptor (beta chain) originates from a study of CD8 T cells in Susac syndrome. It was with random hexamers that roughly 0.45 to 1 ug RNA was reverse transcribed. The method of amplification for TCR beta CDR3 was immunoSEQ multiplex PCR, covering 54 Vbeta and 13 Jbeta. TCRdb re-analysed the immunoSEQ multiplex PCR reads in MiXCR, keeping a single row per CDR3 protein. The table records roughly 60,000 distinct CDR3 sequences, more than 80% of them present only once. Trimming took 3 bases from V and 5 from J; bases not matched to a gene: 9. CDR1 and CDR2 from the germline V gene are SGHRS and YFSETQ. This CDR3 has 15 amino acids. The controls were healthy donors who were matched for age and sex.

The sequence was obtained from a human donor in good health. The sample taken for sequencing was CD8+ T cells from PBMCs. This chain connects TRBV5-1 to TRBJ2-7; 9 nucleotides match TRBD1. This chain's CDR3 is CASSSRQGVENEQYF. The CDR3 nucleotides are TGCGCCAGCAGCTCGAGACAGGGGGTCGAGAACGAGCAGTACTTC.